The 26 T cell receptor beta chains reported below all come from one sample, sequenced in a study of molecular identifiers for immune sequencing clone quantification. One entry per CDR3 protein results from TCRdb running MiXCR on the PCR reads. Of 65,000 or so distinct CDR3 sequences listed, 15% to 20% are singletons. Material: naive CD8+ T cells from blood, with Jurkat cell RNA spiked in. The subset: FACS-sorted CD8+CD4-CCR7+CD45RA+ naive T cells. Receptors were obtained from a human donor in good health. Some libraries in this study had Jurkat cell RNA spiked in.

The chain couples TRBV11-3 to TRBJ2-5; 8 bases are shared with TRBD2. V was pared by 3 bases and J by 3 bases, with 0 bases of the junction left unmatched. Germline CDR1 SGHNT, CDR2 YENEEA. This CDR3 is 13 amino acids long. The CDR3 DNA reads TGTGCCAGCAGCTTTAGCGGGGAAGAGACCCAGTACTTC. This translates into CASSFSGEETQYF.

This clonotype was recorded at least ten times. V usage is TRBV7-6 and J usage is TRBJ2-5, with 12 bases that match TRBD2. CDR3 length equals 17 residues. The junction had 8 bases not matched to a gene; V was cut back by 1 base and J by 5 bases. Per the germline V gene, CDR1 is SGHVS and CDR2 is FNYEAQ. The CDR3 region is CASSLELAGGLGETQYF. The CDR3 DNA reads as TGTGCCAGCAGCTTAGAACTAGCGGGAGGCTTAGGCGAGACCCAGTACTTC.

J is TRBJ2-1 and V is TRBV6-1; 11 positions match TRBD2. The germline CDR1 and CDR2 sequences are MNHNS and SASEGT. CDR3 length: 15 residues. The J segment lost 8 bases and the V segment lost 6 bases, leaving 9 bases of the junction unmatched. CDR3 region: CASSQTSGSGDEQFF. The DNA for the CDR3 is TGTGCCAGCAGCCAAACTAGCGGGAGTGGGGATGAGCAGTTCTTC.

This clonotype appeared many times. The V and J genes are TRBV7-6 and TRBJ1-1; TRBD1 agrees at 7 bases. This CDR3 spans 13 amino acids. Looked up from germline, CDR1 is SGHVS and CDR2 is FNYEAQ. J gave up 4 bases and V 2 bases, and 1 base lay outside the gene matches. The CDR3 protein is CASSLRDSTEAFF. CDR3 nucleotides: TGTGCCAGCAGCTTACGGGACAGCACTGAAGCTTTCTTT. The full variable domain, completed using reference TRBV7-6 and TRBJ1-1, is GAGVSQSPRYKVTKRGQDVALRCDPISGHVSLYWYRQALGQGPEFLTYFNYEAQQDKSGLPNDRFSAERPEGSISTLTIQRTEQRDSAMYRCASSLRDSTEAFFGQGTRLTVV.

This clonotype was picked up many times. The rearrangement joins TRBV20-1 to TRBJ2-7; D gene unclear. Germline CDR1 reads DFQATT; CDR2 reads SNEGSKA (reference sequence). Trimming left V 6 bases short and J 0 bases short, with 12 bases between. There are 13 residues in the CDR3. The CDR3 DNA follows: TGCAGTGCACGGACGGATACCTCCTACGAGCAGTACTTC. Amino acid sequence: CSARTDTSYEQYF.

This clonotype was counted ten times or more. The chain uses TRBV6-5 and TRBJ2-1, with 8 nucleotides matching TRBD2. This CDR3 has 16 residues. With V trimmed by 2 bases and J by 2 bases, 5 bases remained unmatched. Germline V gene data show CDR1 as MNHEY and CDR2 as SVGAGI. The CDR3 is CASSYGAGGPYNEQFF. The CDR3 DNA reads TGTGCCAGCAGTTACGGCGCGGGAGGACCCTACAATGAGCAGTTCTTC.

This clonotype has at least ten counts. In nucleotides, the CDR3 is TGTGCCAGCAGTCCTGGACTTTTAGATACGCAGTATTTT. Protein product: CASSPGLLDTQYF. V usage is TRBV11-2 and J usage is TRBJ2-3; maybe TRBD2 (5 bases). V was pared by 6 bases and J by 5 bases, with 12 bases between. The CDR3 has 13 residues. Germline V gene sequence: CDR1 SGHAT, CDR2 FQNNGV.

The gene calls are TRBV2 and TRBJ1-1; D not resolved. V lost 6 bases and J lost 7, with 12 bases in between. The CDR3 extends over 12 amino acids. The V gene's germline CDR1 is SNHLY and CDR2 FYNNEI. Here the CDR3 DNA reads TGTGCCAGCAGCAACGGAGAAGGTGAAGCTTTCTTT. This gives the protein CASSNGEGEAFF.

Ten or more counts support this clonotype. The CDR3 region has the DNA TGCGCCAGCAGCCCGGTACCTCCGGGGGGTAGCACAGATACGCAGTATTTT. It translates to CASSPVPPGGSTDTQYF. The rearrangement links TRBV5-1 to TRBJ2-3; 7 nucleotides align to TRBD2. CDR1 is SGHRS, CDR2 YFSETQ, per germline. Trimming removed 4 bases from V and 0 bases from J; junction bases left unmatched: 11. The CDR3 has 17 residues. Full variable domain (remainder filled in from reference TRBV5-1 and TRBJ2-3): KAGVTQTPRYLIKTRGQQVTLSCSPISGHRSVSWYQQTPGQGLQFLFEYFSETQRNKGNFPGRFSGRQFSNSRSEMNVSTLELGDSALYLCASSPVPPGGSTDTQYFGPGTRLTVL.

This chain uses TRBV5-1 with TRBJ1-5; no reliable D call. Trimming shortened V by 4 bases and J by 5 bases, and 13 bases separated the two germline ends. The CDR3 consists of 14 residues. Per germline, CDR1 SGHRS and CDR2 YFSETQ. CDR3 in amino acids: CASSPEGLHQPQHF. The DNA for the CDR3 is TGCGCCAGCAGCCCGGAAGGGCTTCATCAGCCCCAGCATTTT.

This clonotype occurred many times. The chain links TRBV10-3 to TRBJ2-7; D gene unclear. Germline V gene data show CDR1 as ENHRY and CDR2 as SYGVKD. This CDR3 comprises 15 residues. The germline V and J ends were trimmed by 3 bases and 5 bases, with 17 bases remaining between them. The CDR3 region has the DNA TGTGCCATCAGTGACCCCGGGCTCACCCCGCACGAGCAGTACTTC. Translation gives CAISDPGLTPHEQYF.

This clonotype was recorded at least ten times. J is TRBJ2-5 and V is TRBV3-1; a possible D gene is TRBD1 (5 bases). Per germline, CDR1 LGHDT and CDR2 YNNKEL (reference sequence). The CDR3 runs to 15 residues. V lost 0 bases and J 5 bases, leaving 13 bases between the germline ends. CDR3 nucleotides: TGTGCCAGCAGCCAAGATAAGTCAGGGTTCGAGACCCAGTACTTC. This codes for CASSQDKSGFETQYF.

As concerns this clonotype: A much bigger clone sits one base away, suggesting this may be a read error. The J gene is TRBJ2-3, the V gene TRBV9, with 7 nucleotides matching TRBD2. V gave up 0 bases and J gave up 4 bases; unmatched junction bases: 8. CDR1 is SGDLS and CDR2 is YYNGEE in the germline V gene. This CDR3 is 16 amino acids long. CDR3 sequence reads: CASSVATAREADTQYF. CDR3 nucleotides: TGTGCCAGCAGCGTAGCGACCGCCCGGGAGGCAGATACGCAGTATTTT.

This clonotype was recorded a few times. A much larger clone lies one base from this, so it may be a read error. V usage is TRBV13 and J usage is TRBJ2-5; weak D call: TRBD2 (7 bases). This CDR3 contains 15 residues. Germline V gene sequence: CDR1 PRHDT, CDR2 FYEKMQ (reference sequence). CDR3 region: CASGLVRGPQETQYF. CDR3 coding DNA: TGTGCCAGCGGCTTAGTGCGGGGGCCCCAAGAGACCCAGTACTTC. The variable domain in full, with the rest retrieved from reference TRBV13 and TRBJ2-5, is AAGVIQSPRHLIKEKRETATLKCYPIPRHDTVYWYQQGPGQDPQFLISFYEKMQSDKGSIPDRFSAQQFSDYHSELNMSSLELGDSALYFCASGLVRGPQETQYFGPGTRLLVL.

To note about this clonotype: A single base separates this from a much larger clone, so it may be a read error. Given the absence of the conserved phenylalanine or tryptophan at the CDR3 end, a read error is likely. The chain links TRBV18 to TRBJ2-1, with D unresolved. Looked up from germline, CDR1 is KGHSH and CDR2 is LQKENI. V lost 0 bases, J lost 0 bases, and 6 bases lay in between. The CDR3 is 15 residues long. Here the CDR3 DNA reads TGTGCCAGCTCACCACCGGTGAGCTCCTACAATGAGCAGTTCTCC. Encoded protein: CASSPPVSSYNEQFS.

This clonotype was found many times. The chain uses TRBV7-8 and TRBJ1-4; the D is unclear. The CDR3 loop spans 15 amino acids. Between the trimmed V and J ends, which lost 6 bases and 2 bases, there was a span of 13 bases. CDR1 and CDR2 (germline): SGHVS, FQNEAQ. The CDR3 DNA reads as TGTGCCAGCAGAGGCCCCGGACTGACTAATGAAAAACTGTTTTTT. Translated: CASRGPGLTNEKLFF.

This clonotype was counted ten times or more. The chain links TRBV29-1 to TRBJ2-7; D uncertain. Germline V gives CDR1 SQVTM, CDR2 ANQGSEA. Trimming cost V 0 bases and J 1 base, with 1 base left between them. This CDR3 is built from 11 residues. The CDR3 nucleotides are TGCAGCGTTGAAGAGTCCTACGAGCAGTACTTC. This gives the protein CSVEESYEQYF.

Here the CDR3 DNA reads TGTGCCAGCAGCTTAGCGTTACCCGGGGAGACCCAGTACTTC. Translating it yields CASSLALPGETQYF. V is TRBV7-8 and J is TRBJ2-5; D gene ambiguous. The CDR3 sequence is 14 residues long. The germline V gene encodes CDR1 SGHVS and CDR2 FQNEAQ. Trimming removed 0 bases from V and 5 bases from J, with 10 bases in between.

This clonotype was seen at least ten times. The chain recombines TRBV4-2 with TRBJ2-5, with 13 bases identical to TRBD2. The junction had 18 bases not matched to a gene; V was cut back by 4 bases and J by 7 bases. CDR3 length: 19 residues. Germline-derived CDR1 and CDR2 are LGHNA and YNFKEQ. The CDR3 region has the DNA TGTGCCAGCAGCCTACTCGGGACTAGCGGGGAGGGGGCCCAATTGACCCAGTACTTC. Amino acid sequence: CASSLLGTSGEGAQLTQYF.

The rearrangement joins TRBV27 to TRBJ2-3, with TRBD2 matching over 13 bases. V was clipped by 1 base and J by 0 bases; unmatched bases: 4. CDR1 and CDR2 (germline): MNHEY, SMNVEV (reference sequence). CDR3 length equals 18 residues. Here the CDR3 reads CASSLLLAGGPSTDTQYF. In DNA, the CDR3 is TGTGCCAGCAGTTTATTACTAGCGGGAGGGCCTAGCACAGATACGCAGTATTTT.

This clonotype was seen at least ten times. The genes are TRBV7-8 and TRBJ2-7; 11 bases map to TRBD2. The CDR3 covers 18 residues. Unmatched junction bases numbered 12, after V lost 3 bases and J lost 2 bases. Germline lookup yields CDR1 SGHVS and CDR2 FQNEAQ. This CDR3 is CASSFGLAGGIFTYEQYF. The CDR3 nucleotides read TGTGCCAGCAGCTTCGGACTAGCGGGCGGGATATTTACCTACGAGCAGTACTTC.

This clonotype occurred many times. The chain couples TRBV6-5 to TRBJ2-3, with TRBD2 matching 10 bases. Per the germline V gene, CDR1 is MNHEY and CDR2 is SVGAGI. The CDR3 loop spans 15 amino acids. V gave up 6 bases and J gave up 4 bases; unmatched junction bases: 7. The CDR3 here is CASSVSGGLPDTQYF. CDR3 DNA: TGTGCCAGCAGCGTTAGCGGGGGGCTTCCAGATACGCAGTATTTT.

Of note for this clonotype: A much bigger clone sits one base away, suggesting this may be a read error. The CDR3 bases are TGTGCCAGCAGTTCCACTAGCGGGGGCGGGGAGCAGTACTTC. This codes for CASSSTSGGGEQYF. The J gene is TRBJ2-7, the V gene TRBV27, with 11 bases aligning to TRBD2. The CDR3 covers 14 residues. Germline CDR1 and CDR2: MNHEY and SMNVEV (reference sequence). The trim removed 4 bases at V and 7 bases at J, leaving 6 bases unmatched.

To note about this clonotype: A much larger clone is a single base away; this may be a read error. The rearrangement links TRBV28 to TRBJ2-3; D possibly matches TRBD1 or TRBD2 (5 bases each). The CDR3 length is 15 residues. V shed 5 bases and J shed 3 bases, with 15 bases lying between them. Looked up from germline, CDR1 is MDHEN and CDR2 is SYDVKM. CDR3: CASSAYNGATDTQYF. Here the CDR3 DNA reads TGTGCCAGCAGTGCATATAACGGGGCTACAGATACGCAGTATTTT.

Many counts were recorded for this clonotype. Here the CDR3 reads CASSVGAGGTGELFF. The CDR3 DNA sequence: TGTGCCAGCAGCGTAGGGGCGGGAGGCACCGGGGAGCTGTTTTTT. The chain uses TRBV9 and TRBJ2-2, with 8 bases aligning to TRBD2. The CDR3 length is 15 residues. The V segment lost 0 bases and the J segment 4 bases; nucleotides outside the gene matches: 2. The V gene's germline CDR1 is SGDLS and CDR2 YYNGEE.

Concerning this clonotype: A junction boundary mismatches the germline segment, possibly from a read error. The rearrangement joins TRBV25-1 to TRBJ2-1; D gene unclear. Germline values: CDR1 MGHDK, CDR2 SYGVNS. The CDR3 has 13 amino acids. In DNA, the CDR3 is TGTGCCACGTCCGACGGGCCGTACAATGAACAGTTCTTC. Amino acid sequence: CATSDGPYNEQFF. The full variable domain, with the rest looked up from reference TRBV25-1 and TRBJ2-1, is EADIYQTPRYLVIGTGKKITLECSQTMGHDKMYWYQQDPGMELHLIHYSYGVNSTEKGDLSSESTVSRIRTEHFPLTLESARPSHTSQYLCATSDGPYNEQFFGPGTRLTVL.